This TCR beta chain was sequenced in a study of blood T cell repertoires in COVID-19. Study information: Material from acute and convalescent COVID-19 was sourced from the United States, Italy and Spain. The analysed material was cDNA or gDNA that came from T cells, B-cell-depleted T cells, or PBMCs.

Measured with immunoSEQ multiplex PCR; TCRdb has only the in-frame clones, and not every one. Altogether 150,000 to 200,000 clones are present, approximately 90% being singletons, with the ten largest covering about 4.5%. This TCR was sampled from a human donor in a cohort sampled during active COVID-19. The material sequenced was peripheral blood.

For the CDR3, the DNA is TGTGCCAGCCTGGGACAGGCTAACTATGGCTACACCTTC. It encodes CASLGQANYGYTF. This sequence joins TRBV12-3 or TRBV12-4 and TRBJ1-2; the match to TRBD1 covers 8 bases. The CDR3 contains 13 residues. The V segment lost 8 bases and the J segment 0 bases; nucleotides outside the gene matches: 2.